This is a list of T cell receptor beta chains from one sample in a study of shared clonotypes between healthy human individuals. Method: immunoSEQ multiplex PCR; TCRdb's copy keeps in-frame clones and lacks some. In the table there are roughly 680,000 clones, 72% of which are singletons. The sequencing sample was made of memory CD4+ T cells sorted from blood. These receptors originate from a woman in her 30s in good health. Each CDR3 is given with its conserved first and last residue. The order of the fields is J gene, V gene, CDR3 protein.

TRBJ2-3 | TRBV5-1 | CASSLGQGLTDTQYF
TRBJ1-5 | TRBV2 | CASSEVGDQPQHF
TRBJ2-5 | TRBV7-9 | CASSAGQGTQYF
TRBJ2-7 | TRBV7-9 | CASSLNRFPARSDEQYF
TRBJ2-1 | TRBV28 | CASTKRILAGVQGSSYNEQFF
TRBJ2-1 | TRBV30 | CAGGTSGTYNEQFF
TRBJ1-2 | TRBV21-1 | CASSLAKGGGNYGYTF
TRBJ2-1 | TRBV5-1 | CASSVASGSYNEQFF
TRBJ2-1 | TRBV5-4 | CASSLDLANYNEQFF
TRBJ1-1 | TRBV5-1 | CASSWTGNGVSEAFF
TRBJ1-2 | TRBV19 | CASTVGGLLYGYTF
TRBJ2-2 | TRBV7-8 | CASSPDRDAGELFF
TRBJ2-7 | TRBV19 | CASSIRVGLAGESYEQYF
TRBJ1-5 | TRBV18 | CASSPEQGVGRPQHF
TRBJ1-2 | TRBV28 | CASSFFPGQGGYTF
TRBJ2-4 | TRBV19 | CASRDPGTSAKNIQYF
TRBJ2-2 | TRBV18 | CASSSTGVDTGELFF
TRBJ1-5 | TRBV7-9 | CASSLGGGNQPQHF
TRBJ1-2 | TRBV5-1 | CASSLGREDGYTF
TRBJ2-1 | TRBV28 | CASIPSGRPYNEQFF
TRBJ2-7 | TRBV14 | CASSRLAGGGDYEQYF
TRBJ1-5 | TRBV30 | CAWKTGGPLNQPQHF
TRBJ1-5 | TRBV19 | CASRDRSNQPQHF
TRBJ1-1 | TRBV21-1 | CAGDGGDTEAFF
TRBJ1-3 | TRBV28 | CASSFSLGTGNTIYF
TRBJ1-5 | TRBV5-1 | CASSLGRDNQPQHF
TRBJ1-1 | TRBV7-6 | CASSLLGNTEAFF
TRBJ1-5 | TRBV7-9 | CASSFSNQPQHF
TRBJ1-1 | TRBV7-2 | CASSFEGSTEAFF
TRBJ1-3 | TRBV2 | CASIGGWSGNTIYF
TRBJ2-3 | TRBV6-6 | CASSYSAGEQYF
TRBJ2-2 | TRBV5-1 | CASKWDTLRGRTGELFF
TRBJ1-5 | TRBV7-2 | CASSFHMSNQPQHF
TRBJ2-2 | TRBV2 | CASSVAGGRTGELFF
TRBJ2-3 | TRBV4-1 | CASSQKGADTQYF
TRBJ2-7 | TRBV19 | CASGTSGPYEQYF
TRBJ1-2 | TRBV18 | CASSRGQGHGYTF